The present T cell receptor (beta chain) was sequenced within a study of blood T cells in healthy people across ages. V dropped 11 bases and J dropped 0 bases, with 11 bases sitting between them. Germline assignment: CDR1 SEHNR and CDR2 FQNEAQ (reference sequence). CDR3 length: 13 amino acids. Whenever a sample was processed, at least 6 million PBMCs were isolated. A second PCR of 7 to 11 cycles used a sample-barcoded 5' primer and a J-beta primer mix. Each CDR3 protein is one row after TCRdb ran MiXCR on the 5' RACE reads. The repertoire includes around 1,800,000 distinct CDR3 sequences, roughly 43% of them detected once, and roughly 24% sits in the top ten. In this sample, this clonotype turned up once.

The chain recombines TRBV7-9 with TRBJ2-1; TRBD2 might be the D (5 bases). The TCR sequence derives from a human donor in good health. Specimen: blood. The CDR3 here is CALALGSYNEQFF. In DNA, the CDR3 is TGTGCCCTAGCCCTTGGCTCCTACAATGAGCAGTTCTTC.